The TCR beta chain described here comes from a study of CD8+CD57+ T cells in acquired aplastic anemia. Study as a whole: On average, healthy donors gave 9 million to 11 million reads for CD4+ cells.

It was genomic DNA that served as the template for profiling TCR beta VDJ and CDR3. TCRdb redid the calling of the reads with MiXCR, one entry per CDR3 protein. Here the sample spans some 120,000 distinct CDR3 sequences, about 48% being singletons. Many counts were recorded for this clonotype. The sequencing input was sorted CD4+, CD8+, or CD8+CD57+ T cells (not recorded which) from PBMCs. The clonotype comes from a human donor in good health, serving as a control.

The CDR3 spells CASSASNTLGPSYEQYF. CDR3 bases: TGTGCCAGCAGTGCCTCCAATACGTTAGGACCGAGCTACGAGCAGTACTTC. The V call is TRBV6-1, the J call TRBJ2-7, with D uncertain. With 4 bases removed from V and 3 bases from J, the gap between germline ends came to 22 bases. The germline V gene has CDR1 MNHNS and CDR2 SASEGT. This CDR3 spans 17 amino acids.